The sequence of this T cell receptor (beta chain) was determined in a study of blood T cell repertoires in COVID-19. Some clones are missing from TCRdb's copy, which holds only in-frame ones; the method was immunoSEQ multiplex PCR. The sample consists of 55,000 to 75,000 clones, less than 85% of them appearing once. The germline V and J ends were trimmed by 5 bases and 4 bases, with 11 bases remaining between them. From germline, CDR1 is MDHEN and CDR2 SYDVKM. The CDR3 contains 13 residues. The origin of this receptor is a man in his 60s with acute or convalescent COVID-19. The sequencing sample was made of peripheral blood. The rearrangement joins TRBV28 to TRBJ1-1, with a weak D call TRBD1 (6 bases). The CDR3 DNA follows: TGTGCCAGCAGTCCTTGGGGGCGCACTGAAGCTTTCTTT. Its translation: CASSPWGRTEAFF.